This T cell receptor beta chain derives from a study of cytomegalovirus exposure and HLA in healthy donors. Per the germline V gene, CDR1 is MNHEY and CDR2 is SVGAGI. Trimming stripped 2 bases from V and 3 bases from J, with 11 bases between. The CDR3 has 14 residues. Notes on this clone: Its antigen is not identified.

The study's findings and limits: TCR beta sequences reportedly predicted most subjects' HLA-A and HLA-B alleles accurately.

60 Vbeta and 13 Jbeta primers were used in PCR. Produced via immunoSEQ multiplex PCR; TCRdb's table is partial and in-frame only. The table has some 190,000 clones, 75% to 90% seen once. Sequencing input: PBMCs. This TCR came from a boy younger than 10 in good health and CMV-seronegative. The chain uses TRBV6-5 and TRBJ2-7; D is unclear. The CDR3 sequence is CASSYHPAYYEQYF. Written as DNA, the CDR3 is TGTGCCAGCAGTTACCACCCCGCCTACTACGAGCAGTACTTC.